This T cell receptor beta chain was documented in a study of blood T cell repertoires in COVID-19. From germline, CDR1 is LNHDA and CDR2 SQIVND (reference sequence). V was clipped by 8 bases and J by 6 bases, with 10 bases between them. This CDR3 has 11 amino acids. TCRdb's copy holds only in-frame clones and misses some; the assay was immunoSEQ multiplex PCR. The profile shows around 250,000 clones, approximately 88% of them singletons. This clone was counted only a few times. The sample comprised peripheral blood. The receptor was isolated from a woman aged 70 to 79 with COVID-19, enrolled during active disease. V is TRBV19 and J is TRBJ1-1; D possibly corresponds to TRBD1 (5 bases). CDR3 nucleotide sequence: TGTGCCAGTGATCGGGGGTCTGAAGCTTTCTTT. It codes for CASDRGSEAFF.